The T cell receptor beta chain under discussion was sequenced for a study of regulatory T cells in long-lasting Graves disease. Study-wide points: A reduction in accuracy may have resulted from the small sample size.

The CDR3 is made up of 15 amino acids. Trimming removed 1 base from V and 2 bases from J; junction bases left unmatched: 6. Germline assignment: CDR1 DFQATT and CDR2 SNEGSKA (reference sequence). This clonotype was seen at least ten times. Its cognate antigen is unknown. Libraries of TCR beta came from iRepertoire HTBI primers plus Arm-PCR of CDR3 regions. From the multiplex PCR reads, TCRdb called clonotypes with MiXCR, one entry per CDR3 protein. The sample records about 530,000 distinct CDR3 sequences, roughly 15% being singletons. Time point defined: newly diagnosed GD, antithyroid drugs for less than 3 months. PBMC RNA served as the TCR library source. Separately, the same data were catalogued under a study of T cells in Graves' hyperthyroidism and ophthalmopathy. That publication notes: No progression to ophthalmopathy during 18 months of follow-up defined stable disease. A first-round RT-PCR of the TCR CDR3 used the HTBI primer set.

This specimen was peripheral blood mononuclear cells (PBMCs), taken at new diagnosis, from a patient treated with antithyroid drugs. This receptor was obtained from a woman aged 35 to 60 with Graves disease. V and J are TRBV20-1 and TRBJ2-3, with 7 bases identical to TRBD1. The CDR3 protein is CSARGTGADTDTQYF. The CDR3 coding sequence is TGCAGTGCTAGAGGGACAGGAGCCGACACAGATACGCAGTATTTT.